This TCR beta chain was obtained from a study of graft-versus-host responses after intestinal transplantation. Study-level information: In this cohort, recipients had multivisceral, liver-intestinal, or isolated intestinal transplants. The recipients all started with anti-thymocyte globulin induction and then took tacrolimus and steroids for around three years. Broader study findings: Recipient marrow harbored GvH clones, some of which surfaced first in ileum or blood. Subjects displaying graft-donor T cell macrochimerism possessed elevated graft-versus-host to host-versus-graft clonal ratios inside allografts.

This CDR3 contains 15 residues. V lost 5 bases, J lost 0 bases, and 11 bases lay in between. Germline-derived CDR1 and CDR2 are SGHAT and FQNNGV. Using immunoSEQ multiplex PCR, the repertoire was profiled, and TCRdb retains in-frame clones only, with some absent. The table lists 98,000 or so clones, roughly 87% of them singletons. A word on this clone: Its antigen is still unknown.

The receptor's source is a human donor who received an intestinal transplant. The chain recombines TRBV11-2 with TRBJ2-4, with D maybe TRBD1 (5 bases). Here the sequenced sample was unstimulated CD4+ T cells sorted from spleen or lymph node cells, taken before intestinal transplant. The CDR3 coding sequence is TGTGCCAGCAGCCGGACAAGATTAGCCAAAAACATTCAGTACTTC. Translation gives CASSRTRLAKNIQYF.